This paragraph covers one T cell receptor (beta chain) sequence. Profiled with immunoSEQ multiplex PCR; TCRdb holds only in-frame clones, not every one. The table records 350,000 to 450,000 clones, 75% to 90% of them present only once. The sample is drawn from a study of blood T cell repertoires in COVID-19. Germline CDR1 is SGHRS and CDR2 is YFSETQ. The CDR3 loop spans 17 amino acids. The ends were cut back, 0 bases at V and 7 bases at J, with 19 bases in the middle. The TCR was taken from a woman aged 45-60 years who had recovered from COVID-19. This chain connects TRBV5-1 to TRBJ2-2; D remains unclear. The sequencing sample was made of PBMCs or T cells enriched from blood (not recorded which). CDR3: CASSLGSRGLHIGELFF. CDR3 nucleotides: TGCGCCAGCAGCTTGGGGTCCCGTGGCCTCCACATCGGGGAGCTGTTTTTT.